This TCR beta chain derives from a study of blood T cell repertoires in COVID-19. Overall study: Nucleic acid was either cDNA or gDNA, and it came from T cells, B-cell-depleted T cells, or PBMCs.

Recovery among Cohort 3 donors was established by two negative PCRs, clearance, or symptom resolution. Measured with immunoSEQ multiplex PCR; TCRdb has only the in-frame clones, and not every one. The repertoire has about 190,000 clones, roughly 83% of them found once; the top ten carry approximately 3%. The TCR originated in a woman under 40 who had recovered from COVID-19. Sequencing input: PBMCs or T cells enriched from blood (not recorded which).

The CDR3 loop is CASSEGGGTEAFF. DNA of the CDR3: TGTGCCAGCAGTGAAGGGGGGGGGACTGAAGCTTTCTTT. The chain uses TRBV6-1 and TRBJ1-1, with a weak D call TRBD1 (5 bases). Germline-derived CDR1 and CDR2 are MNHNS and SASEGT. This CDR3 contains 13 residues. The V and J ends lost 1 base and 5 bases respectively, with 8 bases between them.